This TCR beta chain was sequenced in a study of blood T cell repertoires in COVID-19. Libraries were prepared by immunoSEQ multiplex PCR; TCRdb keeps only in-frame clonotypes and omits some of them. The sample includes about 410,000 clones, 70% to 90% of them seen just once. Sequencing was performed on peripheral blood. This TCR was recovered from a woman in her thirties with active or convalescent COVID-19.

The CDR3 sequence: CASSWGDREGSPLHF. The CDR3 DNA follows: TGCGCCAGCAGCTGGGGAGACAGGGAAGGATCACCCCTCCACTTT. The V and J genes are TRBV5-1 and TRBJ1-6, with 7 bases identical to TRBD1. CDR1 is SGHRS and CDR2 is YFSETQ in the germline V gene. CDR3 length: 15 residues. J gave up 10 bases and V 3 bases, and 10 bases lay outside the gene matches.